The 27 T cell receptor beta chains given below trace back to one sample, sequenced in a study of CD8 T cell repertoires and HIV-1 epitope variants. Antigen specificity for these receptors is unknown. Data came from immunoSEQ multiplex PCR; TCRdb stores just in-frame clones and leaves some out. The top ten hold 43% of the sample, which has thousands of clones, around three fifths seen once. The specimen sequenced was cultured CD8+ T cells derived from PBMCs. These receptors were collected from a male donor with HIV.

The chain links TRBV7-8 to TRBJ2-3; D is possibly TRBD2 (6 bases). Germline V lookup: CDR1 SGHVS, CDR2 FQNEAQ. Deletions cut 2 bases from V and 2 bases from J, with 23 bases between. The CDR3 runs 19 residues. In DNA, the CDR3 is TGTGCCAGCAGCTTAAACCCTAGGTCCTCTAGCGCTTTCACAGATACGCAGTATTTT. Translation: CASSLNPRSSSAFTDTQYF.

The chain combines TRBV6-6 with TRBJ1-3, with D tentatively TRBD1 (6 bases). CDR3 length: 16 amino acids. Germline V gene data show CDR1 as MNHNY and CDR2 as SVGAGI (reference sequence). The ends were cut back, 6 bases at V and 4 bases at J, with 19 bases in the middle. CDR3 nucleotide sequence: TGTGCCAGCAGGGGGGACACGGGCTTGGGAGGAAACACCATATATTTT. As protein: CASRGDTGLGGNTIYF.

This rearrangement joins TRBV4-2 to TRBJ2-7, with 9 positions matching TRBD2. CDR1 LGHNA and CDR2 YNFKEQ come from the germline V gene. The V gene end was trimmed by 0 bases and the J gene end by 3 bases; junction bases not matched to a gene: 6. This CDR3 contains 16 residues. As DNA, the CDR3 is TGTGCCAGCAGCCAAGATGGCCTAGCGGGGAACTACGAGCAGTACTTC. This encodes CASSQDGLAGNYEQYF.

This clone was counted a few times. The rearrangement links TRBV28 to TRBJ2-3; D possibly corresponds to TRBD1 (5 bases). From germline, CDR1 is MDHEN and CDR2 SYDVKM. The V gene lost 2 bases and the J gene lost 0 bases, with 9 bases spanning the gap. The CDR3 is made up of 15 amino acids. Here the CDR3 DNA reads TGTGCCAGCAGTTTAATGTCAGGGAGCACAGATACGCAGTATTTT. Its translation: CASSLMSGSTDTQYF.

The chain carries TRBV6-1 and TRBJ1-1; a weak D match, TRBD1 (6 bases). Germline CDR1 and CDR2: MNHNS and SASEGT. The CDR3 contains 13 residues. V shed 1 base and J shed 6 bases, with 9 bases lying between them. The CDR3 sequence: CASSEDRASEAFF. The CDR3 DNA sequence: TGTGCCAGCAGTGAAGACAGGGCCTCTGAAGCTTTCTTT.

This chain connects TRBV11-3 to TRBJ1-4; D is unclear. The ends were cut back, 1 base at V and 8 bases at J, with 14 bases in the middle. This CDR3 has 15 amino acids. Germline CDR1 and CDR2: SGHNT and YENEEA. The CDR3 loop reads CASSLGNREREKLFF. CDR3 sequence (DNA): TGTGCCAGCAGCTTAGGTAACAGAGAGCGGGAAAAACTGTTTTTT.

This clone has just one count. This chain uses TRBV7-2 with TRBJ1-6, with 11 nucleotides matching TRBD1. The CDR3 has 16 amino acids. With V trimmed by 5 bases and J by 4 bases, 4 bases remained unmatched. Germline values: CDR1 SGHTA, CDR2 FQGNSA. The CDR3 sequence: CASSLGQGAYNSPLHF. CDR3 DNA: TGTGCCAGCAGCCTCGGACAGGGGGCATATAATTCACCCCTCCACTTT.

The chain joins TRBV5-6 to TRBJ2-7; D gene uncertain. CDR1 SGHDT and CDR2 YYEEEE come from the germline V gene. With 1 base removed from V and 2 bases from J, the gap between germline ends came to 10 bases. The CDR3 has 14 residues. The CDR3 loop is CASSLSLETYEQYF. In nucleotides, the CDR3 is TGTGCCAGCAGCTTGTCACTTGAGACCTACGAGCAGTACTTC.

As regards this clone: Sequence at one end of the junction differs from germline and may be a read error. This sequence joins TRBV11-2 and TRBJ1-2; no reliable D call. Germline V gene lookup returns CDR1 SGHAT and CDR2 FQNNGV. This CDR3 spans 16 amino acids. In DNA form, the CDR3 reads TGCGCCAGCAGCCAAGATCCCCCAGACTTGGACTATGGCTACACCTTC. Its translation is CASSQDPPDLDYGYTF.

The CDR3 bases are TGTGCCAGCAGCTTAGCGGGACAGGGCTCCTACAATGAGCAGTTCTTC. It is translated as CASSLAGQGSYNEQFF. The V and J genes are TRBV7-1 and TRBJ2-1, with D possibly matching TRBD1 (9 bases). TRBV7-1 is an open reading frame, and its role is uncertain. V was pared by 4 bases and J by 0 bases, with 13 bases between. This CDR3 comprises 16 residues.

The gene calls are TRBV7-2 and TRBJ2-7; a weak D match, TRBD1 (6 bases). The CDR3 runs 14 residues. Deletions cut 4 bases from V and 3 bases from J, with 13 bases between. Germline V gene sequence: CDR1 SGHTA, CDR2 FQGNSA. CDR3 in amino acids: CASSSGQNFYEQYF. CDR3 sequence (DNA): TGTGCCAGCAGCTCTGGACAGAATTTCTACGAGCAGTACTTC.

This clone was recorded once. The CDR3, as DNA: TGCGCCAGCAGTAAGGGGGGTGGCACTGAAGCTTTCTTT. Residues: CASSKGGGTEAFF. J is TRBJ1-1 and V is TRBV10-2; perhaps TRBD1 as D (6 bases). Trimming pared 5 bases from V and 4 bases from J, leaving 11 bases between. The CDR3 spans 13 residues. Germline V gene sequence: CDR1 WSHSY, CDR2 SAAADI.

This clone turned up a few times. The chain combines TRBV7-9 with TRBJ2-5; TRBD2 matches 9 bases. CDR1 is SEHNR, CDR2 FQNEAQ, per germline (reference sequence). V gave up 5 bases and J gave up 2 bases; unmatched junction bases: 9. There are 16 residues in the CDR3. The CDR3, as DNA: TGTGCCAGCAGCCCCTCTTTGGGACTAGCACAAGAGACCCAGTACTTC. Amino acids: CASSPSLGLAQETQYF. The complete variable domain, with remaining parts taken from reference TRBV7-9 and TRBJ2-5, reads DTGVSQNPRHKITKRGQNVTFRCDPISEHNRLYWYRQTLGQGPEFLTYFQNEAQLEKSRLLSDRFSAERPKGSFSTLEIQRTEQGDSAMYLCASSPSLGLAQETQYFGPGTRLLVL.

This clone came up a few times. This chain uses TRBV7-9 with TRBJ2-1, with D perhaps given as TRBD1 or TRBD2 (6 bases each). The germline CDR1 and CDR2 sequences are SEHNR and FQNEAQ (reference sequence). V lost 8 bases and J lost 9, with 11 bases in between. This CDR3 is built from 11 residues. Here the CDR3 reads CASLQGGEQFF. The CDR3 DNA sequence: TGTGCCAGCTTACAGGGAGGTGAGCAGTTCTTC. Filled out from reference TRBV7-9 and TRBJ2-1, the complete variable domain reads DTGVSQNPRHKITKRGQNVTFRCDPISEHNRLYWYRQTLGQGPEFLTYFQNEAQLEKSRLLSDRFSAERPKGSFSTLEIQRTEQGDSAMYLCASLQGGEQFFGPGTRLTVL.

This rearrangement joins TRBV27 to TRBJ2-3, with D tentatively TRBD2 (5 bases). The CDR3 has 15 amino acids. The germline V and J ends were trimmed by 2 bases and 2 bases, with 11 bases remaining between them. Germline CDR1 MNHEY, CDR2 SMNVEV (reference sequence). DNA of the CDR3: TGTGCCAGCAGTTTAGAGGAGGCGGACACAGATACGCAGTATTTT. Translating it yields CASSLEEADTDTQYF.

The CDR3 DNA follows: TGTGCCAGTAGTATGGGCAATGAGCAGTTCTTC. Its translation: CASSMGNEQFF. This chain uses TRBV19 with TRBJ2-1; D uncertain. Trimming took off 3 bases at V and 6 bases at J, with 3 bases between the two ends. This CDR3 is 11 amino acids long. Germline V lookup: CDR1 LNHDA, CDR2 SQIVND (reference sequence).

CDR3 sequence reads: CASSIAGSGYEQFF. CDR3 bases: TGTGCCAGCAGTATAGCGGGGAGCGGGTATGAGCAGTTCTTC. The chain links TRBV6-4 to TRBJ2-1; TRBD2 matches at 8 bases. Germline trimming cut 5 bases from V and 8 bases from J; bases unmatched to any gene: 8. The V gene's germline CDR1 is MRHNA and CDR2 SNTAGT. This CDR3 spans 14 amino acids.

The V and J genes are TRBV6-5 and TRBJ1-3, with a possible D match to TRBD1 (6 bases). The CDR3 extends over 15 amino acids. The V and J ends lost 4 bases and 0 bases respectively, with 10 bases between them. CDR1 is MNHEY and CDR2 is SVGAGI in the germline V gene. The chain's CDR3 is CASSSTGSSGNTIYF. The CDR3 DNA reads as TGTGCCAGCAGTTCTACAGGGTCCTCTGGAAACACCATATATTTT.

The rearrangement links TRBV5-6 to TRBJ1-4; perhaps TRBD1 as D (5 bases). This CDR3 has 14 residues. Trimming shortened V by 0 bases and J by 8 bases, and 11 bases separated the two germline ends. CDR1 and CDR2 (germline): SGHDT, YYEEEE. The CDR3 region is CASSLAQEGEKLFF. CDR3 coding DNA: TGTGCCAGCAGCTTGGCACAGGAAGGCGAAAAACTGTTTTTT.

This chain uses TRBV10-3 with TRBJ1-4; no reliable D call. Trimming left V 2 bases short and J 3 bases short, with 7 bases between. CDR3 length: 14 residues. The germline V gene encodes CDR1 ENHRY and CDR2 SYGVKD. The DNA for the CDR3 is TGTGCCATCAGTGAGACCACCTCTAATGAAAAACTGTTTTTT. Its translation is CAISETTSNEKLFF.

The chain has TRBV5-1 and TRBJ2-6; TRBD1 matches 7 bases. This CDR3 has 19 amino acids. Trimming removed 2 bases from V and 0 bases from J; junction bases left unmatched: 11. Germline V lookup: CDR1 SGHRS, CDR2 YFSETQ. The CDR3 spells CASSFTTQGPSSGANVLTF. The CDR3 coding sequence is TGCGCCAGCAGCTTTACTACACAGGGGCCTAGCTCTGGGGCCAACGTCCTGACTTTC.

This chain links TRBV7-3 with TRBJ2-5; D gene uncertain. The CDR3 consists of 15 residues. Germline-derived CDR1 and CDR2 are SGHTA and FQGTGA. The V end lost 5 bases, the J end lost 5 bases, and 18 bases lay between the germline ends. This chain's CDR3 is CASSPLGGVGETQYF. The DNA for the CDR3 is TGTGCCAGCAGCCCTCTAGGTGGGGTAGGGGAGACCCAGTACTTC.

The rearrangement uses TRBV6-1 and TRBJ2-3; 8 positions match TRBD2. With V trimmed by 2 bases and J by 5 bases, 9 bases remained unmatched. Germline V gene sequence: CDR1 MNHNS, CDR2 SASEGT. The CDR3 runs to 16 residues. This CDR3 is CASSESPAGEGDTQYF. CDR3 sequence (DNA): TGTGCCAGCAGTGAAAGTCCAGCGGGAGAGGGAGATACGCAGTATTTT.

Here the CDR3 DNA reads TGCGCCAGCAGCCACTCCGACAGAAACACCGGGGAGCTGTTTTTT. Its translation: CASSHSDRNTGELFF. The V gene is TRBV4-3, the J gene TRBJ2-2; perhaps TRBD1 as D (5 bases). The CDR3 length is 15 residues. CDR1 and CDR2 (germline): LGHNA, YSLEER. Trimming shortened V by 3 bases and J by 2 bases, and 10 bases separated the two germline ends.

This clone was counted only a few times. The chain employs TRBV5-4 and TRBJ1-4; a possible D gene is TRBD1 (5 bases). This CDR3 region has 15 residues. V shed 4 bases and J shed 4 bases, with 14 bases lying between them. Germline CDR1 is SGHNT and CDR2 is YYREEE (reference sequence). The CDR3 reads CASSPGDGGNEKLFF. CDR3 coding DNA: TGTGCCAGCAGCCCGGGGGACGGGGGTAATGAAAAACTGTTTTTT. Supplemented by reference TRBV5-4 and TRBJ1-4, the full variable domain reads ETGVTQSPTHLIKTRGQQVTLRCSSQSGHNTVSWYQQALGQGPQFIFQYYREEENGRGNFPPRFSGLQFPNYSSELNVNALELDDSALYLCASSPGDGGNEKLFFGSGTQLSVL.

This sequence joins TRBV5-4 and TRBJ2-1, with 9 positions matching TRBD1. From germline, CDR1 is SGHNT and CDR2 YYREEE (reference sequence). V shed 4 bases and J 3 bases; nucleotides not matched to a gene: 2. The CDR3 covers 14 residues. The CDR3 loop is CASSVGQGYNEQFF. The CDR3 DNA follows: TGTGCCAGCAGCGTGGGACAGGGCTACAATGAGCAGTTCTTC.

The J gene is TRBJ1-4, the V gene TRBV9; 7 bases line up with TRBD1. V lost 4 bases and J lost 0; bases outside the gene matches: 6. The CDR3 spans 16 residues. Germline V gene data show CDR1 as SGDLS and CDR2 as YYNGEE. The CDR3: CASSPLGQTTNEKLFF. CDR3 coding DNA: TGTGCCAGCAGCCCCTTGGGACAGACAACTAATGAAAAACTGTTTTTT. The whole variable domain, remainder taken from reference TRBV9 and TRBJ1-4, is DSGVTQTPKHLITATGQRVTLRCSPRSGDLSVYWYQQSLDQGLQFLIQYYNGEERAKGNILERFSAQQFPDLHSELNLSSLELGDSALYFCASSPLGQTTNEKLFFGSGTQLSVL.